The 2 T cell receptor beta chains reported below all come from one sample, sequenced in a study of spatial heterogeneity in lung cancer. TCRdb independently ran MiXCR on the 5' RACE reads; one entry per CDR3 protein. The repertoire includes 35,000 to 55,000 distinct CDR3 sequences, approximately 7% of them detected once, and 43% sits in the top ten. This sample's time point: sample taken at primary tumor resection. Sample: PBMCs, taken at surgery. Receptor source: a female donor with early-stage non-small cell lung cancer.

The rearrangement links TRBV10-1 to TRBJ1-1, with a tentative D call TRBD1 (6 bases). This CDR3 is 15 amino acids long. Trimming left V 3 bases short and J 5 bases short, with 16 bases between. Germline CDR1 WNHNN, CDR2 SYGVQD (reference sequence). In DNA, the CDR3 is TGCGCCAGCAGTGACTCCTCTACAGGGACAACTGAAGCTTTCTTT. Translation: CASSDSSTGTTEAFF.

This clonotype was seen repeatedly, ten times or more. The chain joins TRBV15 to TRBJ1-4; D uncertain. The CDR3 spans 18 residues. The germline gives CDR1 LNHNV, CDR2 YYDKDF (reference sequence). Trimming removed 0 bases at V and 2 bases at J, with 16 bases between. CDR3 protein: CATSRDQPRGLTNEKLFF. Here the CDR3 DNA reads TGTGCCACCAGCAGAGATCAACCCCGCGGGTTGACTAATGAAAAACTGTTTTTT.